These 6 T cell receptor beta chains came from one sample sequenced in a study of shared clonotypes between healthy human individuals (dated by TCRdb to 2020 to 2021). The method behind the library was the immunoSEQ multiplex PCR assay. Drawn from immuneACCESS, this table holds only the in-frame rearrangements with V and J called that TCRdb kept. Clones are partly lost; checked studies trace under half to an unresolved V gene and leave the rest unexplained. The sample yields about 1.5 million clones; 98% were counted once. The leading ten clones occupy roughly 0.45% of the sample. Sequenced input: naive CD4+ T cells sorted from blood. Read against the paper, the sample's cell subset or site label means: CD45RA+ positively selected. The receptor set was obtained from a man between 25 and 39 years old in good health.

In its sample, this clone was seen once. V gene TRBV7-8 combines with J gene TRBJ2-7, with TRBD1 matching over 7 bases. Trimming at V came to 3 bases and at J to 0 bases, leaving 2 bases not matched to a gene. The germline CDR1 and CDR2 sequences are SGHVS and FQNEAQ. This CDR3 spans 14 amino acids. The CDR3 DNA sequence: TGTGCCAGCAGCTTCCGGGACAGCTCCTACGAGCAGTACTTC. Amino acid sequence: CASSFRDSSYEQYF.

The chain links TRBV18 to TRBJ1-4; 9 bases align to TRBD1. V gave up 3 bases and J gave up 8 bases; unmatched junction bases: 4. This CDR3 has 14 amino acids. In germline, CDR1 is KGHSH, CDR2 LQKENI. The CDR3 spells CASSPRDREEKLFF. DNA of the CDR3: TGTGCCAGCTCACCGCGGGACAGGGAAGAAAAACTGTTTTTT.

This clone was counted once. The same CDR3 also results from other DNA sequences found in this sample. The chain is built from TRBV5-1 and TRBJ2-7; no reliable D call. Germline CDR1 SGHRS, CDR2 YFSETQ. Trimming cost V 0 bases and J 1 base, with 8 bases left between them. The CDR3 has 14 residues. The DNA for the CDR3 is TGCGCCAGCAGCTTGGGGTCTGAATCCTACGAGCAGTACTTC. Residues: CASSLGSESYEQYF.

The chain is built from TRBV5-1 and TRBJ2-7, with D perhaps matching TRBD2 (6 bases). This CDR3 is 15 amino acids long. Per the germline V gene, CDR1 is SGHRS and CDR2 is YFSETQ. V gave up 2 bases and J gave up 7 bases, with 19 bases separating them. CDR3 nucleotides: TGCGCCAGCAGCTTTAGCGGAGCCGGTGTTGGAGAGCAGTACTTC. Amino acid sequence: CASSFSGAGVGEQYF.

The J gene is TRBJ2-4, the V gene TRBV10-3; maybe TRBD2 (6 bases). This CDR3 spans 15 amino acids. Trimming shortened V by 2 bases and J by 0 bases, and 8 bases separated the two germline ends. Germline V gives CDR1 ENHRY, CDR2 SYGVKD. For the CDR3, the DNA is TGTGCCATCAGTGAGCCGGGAGAAGCCAAAAACATTCAGTACTTC. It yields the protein CAISEPGEAKNIQYF.

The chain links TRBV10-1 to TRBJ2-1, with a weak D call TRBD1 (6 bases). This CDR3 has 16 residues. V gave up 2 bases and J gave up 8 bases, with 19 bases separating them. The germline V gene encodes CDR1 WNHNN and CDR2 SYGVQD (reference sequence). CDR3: CASSEAGPSRQDEQFF. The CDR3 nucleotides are TGCGCCAGCAGTGAGGCAGGACCCAGCAGACAGGATGAGCAGTTCTTC.